This paragraph reports one T cell receptor beta chain. Its cognate antigen has yet to be identified. No much larger clonotype is one base removed from it; base qualities were not supplied. Using the deep immunoSEQ assay, multiplex PCR amplified TCR CDR3 regions from genomic DNA. Extracted genomic DNA from each cell subset was distributed evenly across all wells of several immunoSEQ 96-well plates, and each plate was treated as a replicate. For sorted subsets, 200 to 250 ng of genomic DNA, equivalent to roughly 33,000 T cell genomes, went into each replicate PCR. The purified libraries were quantified using a Qubit 3.0 fluorometer, sized with a Bioanalyzer 2100, and then quantified again using the KAPA Library Quantification kit. Every immunoSEQ 96-well plate was sequenced on a separate single-read 150-cycle Illumina NextSeq 550 flow cell. Per the authors' processing: The immunoSEQ output contained only junctional sequences without quality scores, so filtering could not match that applied to full-length reads. To assign V/J genes and CDR3, sequences were annotated using PyIR, a Python wrapper for IgBLAST v1.9, with IMGT germline references. Reads were removed for weak V/J assignments (E-value above 1e-6), missing CDR3, stop codons, out-of-frame junctions, or ambiguous translated residues. A V3J clonotype was defined by an identical inferred V gene, J gene, and CDR3 amino acid sequence. Percentage overlap between repertoires was calculated by dividing the number of shared unique clonotypes by the size of the smaller repertoire. RTK rarefaction, the Chao1 estimator, and Recon v2.1 estimates of unobserved clonotypes were used to assess repertoire richness. Generation probabilities for all TCRbeta clonotypes obtained by the gDNA method from a handful of donors were computed using OLGA. TCRdb took this table from immuneACCESS and kept in-frame rearrangements with V and J called. Such tables lack part of the clones; where checked against another copy, unresolved V genes explain under half of the gap, and the rest is unexplained. That table supplies the V and J calls and clone size; D and trimming were determined from the DNA. Counted in this sample were 550,000 to 850,000 clones; roughly 70% of them appeared once. The ten largest clones represent less than 2% of the sample.

The V and J ends are trimmed by 5 bases and 5 bases, leaving 9 bases between them. The CDR3 sequence holds 13 residues, the cysteine and phenylalanine included. The entry retains the CDR3 DNA only, 39 bases that are in frame from base 1. CDR1 and CDR2 (MNHEY, SVGAGI) derive from the germline V gene. This sample is drawn from a study of shared clonotypes between healthy human individuals (dated by TCRdb to about 2020). Study-wide context: Three men and two women, aged 18 to 49 years, made up the cohort. Between about 0.85 and 9.5 billion PBMCs per donor were obtained by leukapheresis. To estimate repertoire size and how much clonotypes are shared between individuals, the study performed deep sequencing of blood TCR repertoires from roughly five healthy adults. Per donor, three plates each were used for CD4 naive and CD4 memory, two for CD8 naive, and one for CD8 memory. To increase sequencing depth and limit assay-specific biases, TCR repertoire library preparation and sequencing were carried out by different laboratories using diverse techniques.

Beyond this particular receptor, the publication reports: The small number of donors limited the genetic and exposure-history diversity represented. When a handful of donors were compared, the shared fraction of clonotypes was approximately 5% for naive CD4, 3.5% to 4% for naive CD8, 2% to 2.5% for memory CD4, and 0.35% to 0.4% for memory CD8. Higher generation probabilities were observed for clonotypes shared by all four sorted-subset donors than for non-shared clonotypes. Naive subsets generally had larger estimated clonotype richness than memory subsets did. Based on pairwise subsampling, the degree of clonotype sharing among donors was expected to be affected by sequencing depth. Even with the large sequencing depth, rarefaction of the sorted-subset datasets indicated that sequencing was incomplete. Sampling was restricted to blood, and TCR repertoires in tissue are likely to differ from TCR repertoires in blood.

Healthy HIV-negative adults with no recently reported acute infections or vaccinations were included as donors. Only Caucasian adults living in Nashville, Tennessee, USA were represented among the donors. CD4+ T cells were enriched by magnetic negative selection, after which naive cells were positively selected on CD45RA and the negative fraction was taken as the memory subset. Blood was obtained by leukapheresis, after which PBMCs were separated by Ficoll-Histopaque density gradient centrifugation and cryopreserved in liquid nitrogen vapor phase. Purity and quantity of every magnetically sorted T cell population were checked by analytical flow cytometry. Genomic DNA was isolated from each sorted fraction and quantified by UV absorbance on a Nanodrop 2000c.

This clonotype originated in a woman in her twenties or thirties in good health. Recombination linked TRBV6-5 to TRBJ2-2; tentative D gene TRBD2, with 6 bases matching. Sequenced material: memory CD4+ T cells sorted from blood. The label giving this sample's cell subset or site can be read as: CD45RA-negative fraction. For the CDR3, the sequence is CASSARGTGELFF. The DNA is TGTGCCAGCAGTGCACGGGGGACCGGGGAGCTGTTTTTT.